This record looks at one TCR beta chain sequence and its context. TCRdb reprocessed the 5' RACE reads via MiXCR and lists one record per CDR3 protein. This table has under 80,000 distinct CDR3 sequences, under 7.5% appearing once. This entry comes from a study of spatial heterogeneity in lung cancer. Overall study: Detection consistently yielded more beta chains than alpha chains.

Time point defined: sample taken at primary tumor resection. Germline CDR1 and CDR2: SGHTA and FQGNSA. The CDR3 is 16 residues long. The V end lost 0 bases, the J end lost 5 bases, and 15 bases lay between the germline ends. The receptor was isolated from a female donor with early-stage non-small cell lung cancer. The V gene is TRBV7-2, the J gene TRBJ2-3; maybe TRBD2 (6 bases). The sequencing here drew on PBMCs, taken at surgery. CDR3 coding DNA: TGTGCCAGCAGCTTAGCCGGGTCTAGCGTCAGAGATACGCAGTATTTT. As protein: CASSLAGSSVRDTQYF.